The 10 T cell receptor beta chains below were found in one sample sequenced in a study of cytomegalovirus exposure and HLA in healthy donors. This table comes from immunoSEQ multiplex PCR, and its TCRdb copy is limited to in-frame clones, with some not included. This sample has 100,000 to 120,000 clones, with around nine tenths found just once. The sequencing sample was made of PBMCs. The receptors shown here come from a young woman in good health and CMV-seropositive.

This chain joins TRBV2 and TRBJ1-2; TRBD1 aligns across 9 bases. CDR3 length: 14 residues. From germline, CDR1 is SNHLY and CDR2 FYNNEI. V trimming: 7 bases; J trimming: 4 bases; junction bases outside the gene matches: 7. Here the CDR3 reads CASTGTGGGYGYTF. The CDR3 DNA reads as TGTGCCAGCACCGGAACAGGGGGCGGCTATGGCTACACCTTC.

This CDR3 is CASSPGRGGHTEAFF. The CDR3 coding sequence is TGTGCCAGCTCACCAGGCAGGGGTGGGCACACTGAAGCTTTCTTT. The rearrangement links TRBV18 to TRBJ1-1; a weak D match, TRBD1 (6 bases). This CDR3 is built from 15 residues. Germline V gene lookup returns CDR1 KGHSH and CDR2 LQKENI. Trimming left V 2 bases short and J 3 bases short, with 13 bases between.

The genes are TRBV27 and TRBJ2-7; 10 bases are a match to TRBD1. Germline V gives CDR1 MNHEY, CDR2 SMNVEV (reference sequence). The ends lost 6 bases at V and 0 bases at J; junction bases unmatched: 5. CDR3 length: 15 residues. The CDR3 reads CASSPGTGVSYEQYF. In nucleotides, the CDR3 is TGTGCCAGCAGCCCCGGGACAGGGGTCTCCTACGAGCAGTACTTC.

This rearrangement joins TRBV25-1 to TRBJ2-2; 11 nucleotides align to TRBD1. The length of the CDR3 is 14 residues. Germline lookup yields CDR1 MGHDK and CDR2 SYGVNS. With V trimmed by 3 bases and J by 9 bases, 3 bases remained unmatched. The CDR3 protein is CASSEDRGLRELFF. The DNA of the CDR3 is TGTGCCAGCAGTGAGGACAGGGGGCTTCGGGAGCTGTTTTTT.

This clone was found once. The chain employs TRBV5-8 and TRBJ1-4, with D maybe TRBD1 (6 bases). Germline assignment: CDR1 SGHTS and CDR2 YDEGEE. V lost 3 bases and J 8 bases, leaving 11 bases between the germline ends. This CDR3 is 13 amino acids long. The CDR3 here is CASSWPGVEKLFF. The CDR3 region has the DNA TGTGCCAGCAGCTGGCCAGGGGTCGAAAAACTGTTTTTT. Based on the CDR3 plus reference TRBV5-8 and TRBJ1-4, the full variable domain is EAGVTQSPTHLIKTRGQQATLRCSPISGHTSVYWYQQALGLGLQFLLWYDEGEERNRGNFPPRFSGRQFPNYSSELNVNALELEDSALYLCASSWPGVEKLFFGSGTQLSVL.

The rearrangement joins TRBV4-3 to TRBJ1-2; 10 positions match TRBD1. Germline V gene data show CDR1 as LGHNA and CDR2 as YSLEER. CDR3 length: 14 amino acids. V lost 6 bases, J lost 4 bases, and 5 bases stayed unmatched. This CDR3 is CASSPGTGAYGYTF. CDR3 nucleotide sequence: TGCGCCAGCAGTCCCGGGACAGGGGCCTATGGCTACACCTTC.

This chain links TRBV30 with TRBJ2-7; TRBD2 is a possible D gene (5 bases). In germline, CDR1 is GTSNPN, CDR2 SVGIG (reference sequence). V was trimmed by 4 bases and J by 3 bases, leaving 16 bases between them. The CDR3 spans 14 residues. CDR3 nucleotide sequence: TGTGCCTGGAAATTGTTCCAGACTATCTACGAGCAGTACTTC. Protein product: CAWKLFQTIYEQYF.

This sequence joins TRBV10-3 and TRBJ2-3; the match to TRBD1 covers 7 bases. V gave up 7 bases and J gave up 0 bases; unmatched junction bases: 4. The CDR3 sequence is 14 residues long. Germline V lookup: CDR1 ENHRY, CDR2 SYGVKD. Here the CDR3 reads CAIKTGNSTDTQYF. The CDR3, as DNA: TGTGCCATCAAGACAGGGAACAGCACAGATACGCAGTATTTT.

The rearrangement uses TRBV5-1 and TRBJ2-1; maybe TRBD2 (6 bases). V dropped 1 base and J dropped 6 bases, with 11 bases sitting between them. The CDR3 covers 14 residues. Germline loops: CDR1 SGHRS, CDR2 YFSETQ. The CDR3 DNA reads TGCGCCAGCAGCTTGTCGGGACTCCCCAATGAGCAGTTCTTC. As protein: CASSLSGLPNEQFF.

V and J are TRBV5-1 and TRBJ2-3; 8 bases match TRBD1. V gave up 2 bases and J gave up 8 bases; unmatched junction bases: 19. Per the germline V gene, CDR1 is SGHRS and CDR2 is YFSETQ. The CDR3 consists of 18 residues. CDR3 nucleotides: TGCGCCAGCAGCTTCAACCCTATACCGGGACAGGCGGACGGTACGCAGTATTTT. Amino acid sequence: CASSFNPIPGQADGTQYF.